What follows are 27 T cell receptor beta chains derived from one specimen sequenced in a study of cytomegalovirus exposure and HLA in healthy donors. Generated by immunoSEQ multiplex PCR, the TCRdb table keeps only in-frame clones and is missing some. The sample has 120,000 or so clones; approximately 90% are singletons. The material sequenced was PBMCs. Receptors were obtained from a woman under 30 in good health and CMV-seronegative.

The genes are TRBV5-1 and TRBJ2-1; 12 bases map to TRBD2. With 1 base clipped from V and 6 bases from J, the junction kept 5 bases outside the gene matches. The length of the CDR3 is 16 residues. From germline, CDR1 is SGHRS and CDR2 YFSETQ. CDR3 in DNA: TGCGCCAGCAGCTTGTCTCTAGCGGGAGGGCCCAATGAGCAGTTCTTC. Residues: CASSLSLAGGPNEQFF.

This clone was counted ten times or more. The chain joins TRBV2 to TRBJ1-5; TRBD1 aligns across 8 bases. Losses at the gene ends were 7 bases for V and 0 bases for J; bases not matched to a gene: 5. The CDR3 is made up of 15 amino acids. CDR1 is SNHLY, CDR2 FYNNEI, per germline. The CDR3 DNA reads as TGTGCCAGCACCAGAACAGGGGGTAGCAATCAGCCCCAGCATTTT. It encodes CASTRTGGSNQPQHF.

The genes are TRBV18 and TRBJ2-7; TRBD1 matches at 10 bases. The J segment lost 4 bases and the V segment lost 3 bases, leaving 3 bases of the junction unmatched. CDR1 is KGHSH and CDR2 is LQKENI in the germline V gene. The CDR3 consists of 14 residues. In DNA form, the CDR3 reads TGTGCCAGCTCACCCGGGGACAGGGGTTACGAGCAGTACTTC. Protein product: CASSPGDRGYEQYF.

This sequence joins TRBV6-6 and TRBJ2-1; TRBD2 agrees at 7 bases. From germline, CDR1 is MNHNY and CDR2 SVGAGI (reference sequence). The CDR3 has 15 residues. V dropped 6 bases and J dropped 0; count of bases not matched to a gene: 5. In DNA form, the CDR3 reads TGTGCCAGCAGAAAAGGGAGGGACTCCTACAATGAGCAGTTCTTC. Protein sequence: CASRKGRDSYNEQFF.

This rearrangement joins TRBV27 to TRBJ2-7; 8 nucleotides align to TRBD2. The CDR3 has 18 residues. V lost 6 bases, J lost 5 bases, and 21 bases stayed unmatched. Germline CDR1 MNHEY, CDR2 SMNVEV (reference sequence). The CDR3 region has the DNA TGTGCCAGCAGAACAGGGCGCCACGGTAGCGGGAAGTTCCACGAGCAGTACTTC. It translates to CASRTGRHGSGKFHEQYF.

The chain recombines TRBV7-2 with TRBJ1-3, with 7 bases that match TRBD1. CDR1 and CDR2 (germline): SGHTA, FQGNSA. The ends lost 2 bases at V and 0 bases at J; junction bases unmatched: 1. CDR3 size: 15 residues. The CDR3 DNA sequence: TGTGCCAGCAGCTTATGGGACAGCTCTGGAAACACCATATATTTT. This sequence encodes CASSLWDSSGNTIYF.

The gene calls are TRBV11-1 and TRBJ2-1; TRBD1 matches 8 bases. CDR3 length: 15 residues. Germline trimming cut 2 bases from V and 10 bases from J; bases unmatched to any gene: 10. The germline V gene encodes CDR1 SGHAT and CDR2 FQDESV (reference sequence). This chain's CDR3 is CASSLRRRGREEQFF. DNA for the CDR3: TGTGCCAGCAGCTTAAGGCGCAGGGGGCGCGAGGAGCAGTTCTTC.

The chain uses TRBV7-2 and TRBJ2-1; 13 nucleotides match TRBD2. Germline CDR1 and CDR2: SGHTA and FQGNSA. This CDR3 region has 18 residues. J gave up 5 bases and V 2 bases, and 9 bases lay outside the gene matches. The CDR3 sequence is CASSLHGLAGEGNNEQFF. The CDR3 nucleotides are TGTGCCAGCAGCTTACATGGACTAGCGGGAGAAGGGAACAATGAGCAGTTCTTC. The variable domain in full, completed from reference TRBV7-2 and TRBJ2-1, reads GAGVSQSPSNKVTEKGKDVELRCDPISGHTALYWYRQSLGQGLEFLIYFQGNSAPDKSGLPSDRFSAERTGGSVSTLTIQRTQQEDSAVYLCASSLHGLAGEGNNEQFFGPGTRLTVL.

J is TRBJ1-2 and V is TRBV11-3, with 7 bases matching TRBD1. The CDR3 totals 12 residues. Trimming took 6 bases from V and 2 from J; bases not matched to a gene: 0. Germline values: CDR1 SGHNT, CDR2 YENEEA. The CDR3 is CASRDRNYGYTF. The CDR3 DNA sequence: TGTGCCAGCAGGGACAGGAACTATGGCTACACCTTC.

This clone was counted a few times. The genes are TRBV6-5 and TRBJ2-1; TRBD2 agrees at 12 bases. The CDR3 runs 14 residues. Germline V gene sequence: CDR1 MNHEY, CDR2 SVGAGI. With V trimmed by 6 bases and J by 9 bases, 6 bases remained unmatched. CDR3 bases: TGTGCCAGCAGATATGGACTAGCGGGGCTTGAGCAGTTCTTC. Translation: CASRYGLAGLEQFF.

The V call is TRBV11-2, the J call TRBJ2-3; 7 nucleotides align to TRBD2. CDR1 and CDR2 (germline): SGHAT, FQNNGV. This CDR3 region has 16 residues. Trimming removed 4 bases from V and 4 bases from J; junction bases left unmatched: 11. Written as DNA, the CDR3 is TGTGCCAGCAGCTCCCGGACTAGGAGAATGTCAGATACGCAGTATTTT. Translated: CASSSRTRRMSDTQYF.

The V call is TRBV10-3, the J call TRBJ2-6; no clear D gene. The CDR3 extends over 14 amino acids. V was shortened by 0 bases and J by 4 bases, with 4 bases between the two germline ends. Per the germline V gene, CDR1 is ENHRY and CDR2 is SYGVKD. The CDR3 sequence is CAISESAGANVLTF. The CDR3 region has the DNA TGTGCCATCAGTGAGTCGGCCGGGGCCAACGTCCTGACTTTC.

The J gene is TRBJ2-7, the V gene TRBV7-9; TRBD2 is a possible D gene (5 bases). The CDR3 sequence is 13 residues long. V was shortened by 6 bases and J by 2 bases, with 11 bases between the two germline ends. The germline gives CDR1 SEHNR, CDR2 FQNEAQ (reference sequence). This CDR3 reads CASRRRWAYEQYF. DNA for the CDR3: TGTGCCAGCAGGAGGAGGTGGGCCTACGAGCAGTACTTC.

The CDR3 reads CASSFGGYEQYF. CDR3 in DNA: TGTGCCAGCAGCTTTGGAGGGTACGAGCAGTACTTC. The chain couples TRBV5-6 to TRBJ2-7, with a possible D match to TRBD2 (6 bases). Trimming took off 2 bases at V and 4 bases at J, with 7 bases between the two ends. CDR3 length: 12 residues. CDR1 is SGHDT and CDR2 is YYEEEE in the germline V gene.

Only a few counts were recorded for this clone. J is TRBJ2-1 and V is TRBV6-4, with 9 bases fitting TRBD2. The V and J ends lost 4 bases and 8 bases, in that order; junction bases with no gene match: 9. The CDR3 loop spans 15 amino acids. The germline gives CDR1 MRHNA, CDR2 SNTAGT. For the CDR3, the DNA is TGTGCCAGCAGTGTGCAAGCGGGAGGTGGAGATGAGCAGTTCTTC. Translated, it gives CASSVQAGGGDEQFF.

This chain joins TRBV27 and TRBJ2-7, with 11 bases aligning to TRBD2. V lost 3 bases, J lost 2 bases, and 3 bases stayed unmatched. Germline V gene lookup returns CDR1 MNHEY and CDR2 SMNVEV (reference sequence). The CDR3 runs to 15 residues. DNA of the CDR3: TGTGCCAGCAGTTTCCGACTAGCGGGGACCTACGAGCAGTACTTC. Translation: CASSFRLAGTYEQYF.

V and J are TRBV13 and TRBJ2-3; 11 bases line up with TRBD1. Germline loops: CDR1 PRHDT, CDR2 FYEKMQ (reference sequence). The ends lost 4 bases at V and 7 bases at J; junction bases unmatched: 13. This CDR3 region has 17 residues. The CDR3 is CASSSKDRGPRANTQYF. CDR3 in DNA: TGTGCCAGCAGCTCCAAGGACAGGGGGCCCCGCGCGAATACGCAGTATTTT.

The J gene is TRBJ1-3, the V gene TRBV7-2; no reliable D call. CDR3 length: 15 amino acids. V lost 1 base to trimming and J lost 8 bases, with 15 bases between them. The germline CDR1 and CDR2 sequences are SGHTA and FQGNSA. CDR3 in DNA: TGTGCCAGCAGCTTAGGGGTCGGGATTGGGTACACCATATATTTT. It yields the protein CASSLGVGIGYTIYF.

The CDR3 DNA reads TGTGCCAGCAGCCCAAGGGGGAACGAGCAGTACTTC. Translated: CASSPRGNEQYF. The chain employs TRBV5-6 and TRBJ2-7; perhaps TRBD1 as D (6 bases). The CDR3 is 12 residues long. Germline lookup yields CDR1 SGHDT and CDR2 YYEEEE. Trimming left V 4 bases short and J 5 bases short, with 10 bases between.

A single count supports this clone. The chain employs TRBV11-2 and TRBJ1-2; unclear D gene. Looked up from germline, CDR1 is SGHAT and CDR2 is FQNNGV. V shed 0 bases and J shed 6 bases, with 8 bases lying between them. The CDR3 has 13 residues. CDR3 sequence: CASSLDQRDGYTF. DNA for the CDR3: TGTGCCAGCAGCTTAGATCAACGGGATGGCTACACCTTC.

The chain links TRBV15 to TRBJ2-7, with D tentatively TRBD2 (5 bases). Germline V CDR1 and CDR2: LNHNV, YYDKDF (reference sequence). The CDR3 is 15 amino acids. V was shortened by 0 bases and J by 2 bases, with 11 bases between the two germline ends. The CDR3 here is CATSRDSRGTYEQYF. The CDR3 region has the DNA TGTGCCACCAGCAGAGATTCACGGGGAACCTACGAGCAGTACTTC.

The J gene is TRBJ2-7, the V gene TRBV11-2; D is possibly TRBD1 (8 bases). V was pared by 5 bases and J by 5 bases, with 19 bases between. The germline V gene has CDR1 SGHAT and CDR2 FQNNGV. The CDR3 covers 15 residues. CDR3 nucleotide sequence: TGTGCCAGCAGCCAATACTACAGGGGGGGCAACGAGCAGTACTTC. As protein: CASSQYYRGGNEQYF.

The rearrangement uses TRBV6-5 and TRBJ2-7; TRBD2 matches 12 bases. The CDR3 is made up of 16 amino acids. Germline V gives CDR1 MNHEY, CDR2 SVGAGI. The V segment lost 4 bases and the J segment 3 bases; nucleotides outside the gene matches: 7. The CDR3 here is CASSFPLAGGYYEQYF. CDR3 DNA sequence: TGTGCCAGCAGTTTCCCTCTAGCGGGAGGGTACTACGAGCAGTACTTC.

This clone was detected once. The chain joins TRBV7-2 to TRBJ2-7; perhaps TRBD1 as D (5 bases). In germline, CDR1 is SGHTA, CDR2 FQGNSA. Trimming took off 3 bases at V and 2 bases at J, with 11 bases between the two ends. CDR3 length equals 14 residues. The CDR3, as DNA: TGTGCCAGCAGCTTCACAGGTTTCACCTACGAGCAGTACTTC. It yields the protein CASSFTGFTYEQYF.

The chain has TRBV15 and TRBJ2-1; a possible D gene is TRBD1 (6 bases). Germline values: CDR1 LNHNV, CDR2 YYDKDF (reference sequence). V was clipped by 1 base and J by 5 bases, with 9 bases between them. The CDR3 runs to 14 residues. DNA for the CDR3: TGTGCCACCAGCAGAGCTGGACAGCACAATGAGCAGTTCTTC. Its translation is CATSRAGQHNEQFF.

The chain recombines TRBV10-1 with TRBJ2-1; TRBD2 matches at 13 bases. Germline V gene sequence: CDR1 WNHNN, CDR2 SYGVQD (reference sequence). The J segment lost 10 bases and the V segment lost 7 bases, leaving 13 bases of the junction unmatched. This CDR3 contains 16 residues. CDR3 in amino acids: CASKRKGLAGDWEQFF. The CDR3 nucleotides read TGCGCCAGCAAGCGCAAAGGACTAGCGGGAGACTGGGAGCAGTTCTTC.

The chain joins TRBV7-9 to TRBJ2-1; the match to TRBD2 covers 8 bases. CDR1 SEHNR and CDR2 FQNEAQ come from the germline V gene (reference sequence). This CDR3 comprises 16 residues. The V and J ends lost 3 bases and 6 bases, in that order; junction bases with no gene match: 10. The CDR3: CASSFAGGAMGNEQFF. The CDR3 nucleotides read TGTGCCAGCAGCTTTGCCGGGGGGGCCATGGGCAATGAGCAGTTCTTC.